In this sample, the clone carrying this T cell receptor beta chain turned up many times. TCRdb re-called the 5' RACE reads with MiXCR, one entry per CDR3 protein. Of approximately 26,000 distinct CDR3 sequences listed, 4.5% are singletons. This entry comes from a study of T cells after yellow fever vaccination. The CDR3 is 15 residues long. Germline V gene sequence: CDR1 MNHEY, CDR2 SVGAGI. V lost 5 bases to trimming and J lost 2 bases; unmatched junction nucleotides: 6. This specimen consisted of PBMCs, either bulk or a sorted T-cell subset (CD4+, CD8+, memory, or dextramer-sorted; not recorded which), obtained on the day of the yellow fever booster vaccination. This receptor was obtained from a man younger than 30 who received the YFV17D yellow fever vaccine. The genes are TRBV6-5 and TRBJ1-1; TRBD1 agrees at 9 bases. The chain's CDR3 is CASSATGQGNTEAFF. Here the CDR3 DNA reads TGTGCCAGCAGTGCTACGGGACAGGGAAACACTGAAGCTTTCTTT.